A selection of T cell receptor beta chains follows, all from one sample in a study of spatial heterogeneity in lung cancer. TCRdb processed the 5' RACE reads anew with MiXCR; each CDR3 protein has one entry. This table holds about 82,000 distinct CDR3 sequences, roughly 12% found once. The sample consisted of PBMCs, taken at surgery. The receptors come from a male donor with early-stage non-small cell lung cancer. Each CDR3 is given with its conserved first and last residue. A D gene is named only where the DNA matches it firmly. The size field is filled for only some rows; it gives once, few, many or a size class.

j_call: TRBJ1-2; d_call: -; clone_size: few; v_call: TRBV20-1; cdr3_nt: TGCAGTGCGGATGCTGAGGGAAACTATGGCTACACCTTC; cdr3_aa: CSADAEGNYGYTF
j_call: TRBJ2-1; d_call: TRBD2; clone_size: -; v_call: TRBV2; cdr3_nt: TGTGCCAGCAGTCGGCTAGCGGATGGAGTTGAGCAGTTCTTC; cdr3_aa: CASSRLADGVEQFF
j_call: TRBJ1-1; d_call: -; clone_size: many; v_call: TRBV4-2; cdr3_nt: TGTGCCAGCAGCCAAGAGAGTCAGGGGTCCTCTGAAGCTTTCTTT; cdr3_aa: CASSQESQGSSEAFF
j_call: TRBJ1-5; d_call: -; clone_size: medium-sized; v_call: TRBV3-1; cdr3_nt: TGTGCCAGCAGCCAAGGAGATAGCAATCAGCCCCAGCATTTT; cdr3_aa: CASSQGDSNQPQHF
j_call: TRBJ2-3; d_call: -; clone_size: -; v_call: TRBV6-1; cdr3_nt: TGTGCCAGCAGTGCCCAGTCCGGTACGCAGTATTTT; cdr3_aa: CASSAQSGTQYF
j_call: TRBJ2-1; d_call: -; clone_size: few; v_call: TRBV7-7; cdr3_nt: TGTGCCAGCAGCCCTGGAGGGGGGGGGTACAATGAGCAGTTCTTC; cdr3_aa: CASSPGGGGYNEQFF
j_call: TRBJ2-1; d_call: TRBD2; clone_size: few; v_call: TRBV6-6; cdr3_nt: TGTGCCAGCAGTTACCCGCGGGGGGGAGTAACCTACAATGAGCAGTTCTTC; cdr3_aa: CASSYPRGGVTYNEQFF
j_call: TRBJ2-7; d_call: -; clone_size: many; v_call: TRBV7-2; cdr3_nt: TGTGCCAGCAGCTTAGTTTCGGTGGACGAGCAGTACTTC; cdr3_aa: CASSLVSVDEQYF
j_call: TRBJ1-1; d_call: TRBD1; clone_size: -; v_call: TRBV7-2; cdr3_nt: TGTGCCAGCAGCTCCCGGACAGGGGTGAACACTGAAGCTTTCTTT; cdr3_aa: CASSSRTGVNTEAFF
j_call: TRBJ2-5; d_call: -; clone_size: few; v_call: TRBV5-4; cdr3_nt: TGTGCCAGCAGCTTGCGTTTACTAGGTCAAGAGACCCAGTACTTC; cdr3_aa: CASSLRLLGQETQYF
j_call: TRBJ2-7; d_call: -; clone_size: few; v_call: TRBV5-1; cdr3_nt: TGCGCCAGCAGAAATGGAGGGTACGAGCAGTACTTC; cdr3_aa: CASRNGGYEQYF
j_call: TRBJ2-5; d_call: TRBD1; clone_size: few; v_call: TRBV29-1; cdr3_nt: TGCAGCGTTGAAGGGGGACAGAAAGAGACCCAGTACTTC; cdr3_aa: CSVEGGQKETQYF
j_call: TRBJ2-3; d_call: -; clone_size: -; v_call: TRBV7-8; cdr3_nt: TGTGCCAGCAGCTCGAGACAGGAGGTCGGCACAGATACGCAGTATTTT; cdr3_aa: CASSSRQEVGTDTQYF
j_call: TRBJ1-5; d_call: TRBD1; clone_size: -; v_call: TRBV12-3/TRBV12-4; cdr3_nt: TGTGCCAGCAGCCTCACAGGGGACGGCGATCAGCCCCAGCATTTT; cdr3_aa: CASSLTGDGDQPQHF